Below, 20 T cell receptor beta chains from the same sample are listed, as sequenced in a study of Tregs in tolerant kidney transplant recipients. The antigens for these receptors are not known. TCRdb's table, derived via immunoSEQ multiplex PCR, lists solely in-frame clones and lacks some. Of 15,000 to 25,000 clones in the sample, about three fifths were seen once. Sequencing used Tregs from blood cultured with allogeneic cells. All receptors derive from a human donor in good health.

The table lists this clone with a few counts. The chain links TRBV19 to TRBJ2-2; D ambiguous. From germline, CDR1 is LNHDA and CDR2 SQIVND (reference sequence). CDR3 length: 12 residues. V was cut by 5 bases and J by 4 bases, with 5 bases left in between. The CDR3 region has the DNA TGTGCCAGTAGTCTATTCACCGGGGAGCTGTTTTTT. Its protein product is CASSLFTGELFF.

The rearrangement joins TRBV5-1 to TRBJ2-1; D is tentatively TRBD1 or TRBD2 (5 bases each). CDR1 and CDR2 from the germline V gene are SGHRS and YFSETQ. This CDR3 has 14 residues. The V gene lost 3 bases and the J gene lost 8 bases, with 15 bases spanning the gap. The CDR3 region is CASSWGSGSDEQFF. CDR3 nucleotides: TGCGCCAGCAGCTGGGGGTCAGGGTCGGATGAGCAGTTCTTC. Looking up the rest from reference TRBV5-1 and TRBJ2-1 gives the full variable domain: KAGVTQTPRYLIKTRGQQVTLSCSPISGHRSVSWYQQTPGQGLQFLFEYFSETQRNKGNFPGRFSGRQFSNSRSEMNVSTLELGDSALYLCASSWGSGSDEQFFGPGTRLTVL.

The CDR3 region is CASSLIYSVNYEGYTF. The CDR3 DNA sequence: TGTGCCAGCAGCTTAATTTATTCGGTAAACTATGAAGGCTACACCTTC. This sequence joins TRBV7-9 and TRBJ1-2, with unresolved D. Trimming removed 2 bases at V and 8 bases at J, with 21 bases between. This CDR3 contains 16 residues. Germline CDR1 and CDR2: SEHNR and FQNEAQ (reference sequence).

The V gene is TRBV5-4, the J gene TRBJ2-3; 7 bases match TRBD1. This CDR3 region has 16 residues. Germline V gene sequence: CDR1 SGHNT, CDR2 YYREEE (reference sequence). The V gene end was trimmed by 1 base and the J gene end by 4 bases; junction bases not matched to a gene: 9. The CDR3 is CASSLFWAGGPDTQYF. In DNA form, the CDR3 reads TGTGCCAGCAGCTTGTTTTGGGCAGGGGGTCCAGATACGCAGTATTTT. The full variable domain, rest sourced from reference TRBV5-4 and TRBJ2-3, is ETGVTQSPTHLIKTRGQQVTLRCSSQSGHNTVSWYQQALGQGPQFIFQYYREEENGRGNFPPRFSGLQFPNYSSELNVNALELDDSALYLCASSLFWAGGPDTQYFGPGTRLTVL.

This clone has only one observation. DNA of the CDR3: TGTGCCAGCAGCTTAGCGGGTAGGGGGGATCACGAGCAGTACTTC. Translated, it gives CASSLAGRGDHEQYF. This rearrangement joins TRBV7-9 to TRBJ2-7, with D possibly called TRBD1 or TRBD2 (6 bases each). The ends were cut back, 0 bases at V and 5 bases at J, with 14 bases in the middle. The CDR3 loop spans 15 amino acids. Germline assignment: CDR1 SEHNR and CDR2 FQNEAQ (reference sequence).

The V gene is TRBV5-1, the J gene TRBJ2-4; 7 bases are shared with TRBD1. Trimming removed 0 bases from V and 6 bases from J; junction bases left unmatched: 9. In germline, CDR1 is SGHRS, CDR2 YFSETQ. CDR3 length: 16 residues. The CDR3 here is CASSLAPGTEGNIQYF. DNA of the CDR3: TGCGCCAGCAGCTTGGCCCCCGGGACAGAAGGAAACATTCAGTACTTC.

This chain links TRBV6-6 with TRBJ2-7; 8 bases line up with TRBD1. The CDR3 is 15 residues long. With V trimmed by 4 bases and J by 4 bases, 9 bases remained unmatched. CDR1 MNHNY and CDR2 SVGAGI come from the germline V gene (reference sequence). CDR3 bases: TGTGCCAGCAGTTCGTCCGGGACAGGCGTATACGAGCAGTACTTC. Translating it yields CASSSSGTGVYEQYF.

This clone was observed a few times. This chain uses TRBV29-1 with TRBJ2-3; D gene unclear. CDR1 and CDR2 (germline): SQVTM, ANQGSEA. V lost 5 bases and J lost 4, with 10 bases in between. The CDR3 extends over 12 amino acids. CDR3 coding DNA: TGCAGCGTTACGCCAAGGGCAGATACGCAGTATTTT. Translating gives CSVTPRADTQYF.

This clone was observed a handful of times. The rearrangement joins TRBV29-1 to TRBJ2-5; D is possibly TRBD1 or TRBD2 (5 bases each). There are 13 residues in the CDR3. CDR1 SQVTM and CDR2 ANQGSEA come from the germline V gene. V lost 8 bases, J lost 4 bases, and 17 bases lay in between. The CDR3 loop reads CSFIGALLETQYF. Written as DNA, the CDR3 is TGCAGCTTCATCGGGGCCCTCTTAGAGACCCAGTACTTC.

Here the CDR3 reads CASRRDSTYEQYF. DNA of the CDR3: TGTGCCAGCAGAAGGGACTCCACCTACGAGCAGTACTTC. The chain uses TRBV11-2 and TRBJ2-7; possible D gene TRBD2, 6 bases. CDR3 size: 13 residues. The V gene's germline CDR1 is SGHAT and CDR2 FQNNGV. V was cut by 6 bases and J by 2 bases, with 11 bases left in between. Full variable domain (remainder filled in from reference TRBV11-2 and TRBJ2-7): EAGVAQSPRYKIIEKRQSVAFWCNPISGHATLYWYQQILGQGPKLLIQFQNNGVVDDSQLPKDRFSAERLKGVDSTLKIQPAKLEDSAVYLCASRRDSTYEQYFGPGTRLTVT.

This clone has just one count. The rearrangement joins TRBV6-6 to TRBJ2-7; 7 nucleotides agree with TRBD2. The V and J ends lost 10 bases and 3 bases, in that order; junction bases with no gene match: 3. The CDR3 totals 11 residues. The germline CDR1 and CDR2 sequences are MNHNY and SVGAGI (reference sequence). CDR3 sequence reads: CATRDYYEQYF. In DNA form, the CDR3 reads TGTGCCACCCGGGACTACTACGAGCAGTACTTC.

The chain employs TRBV6-9 and TRBJ2-7, with D possibly being TRBD1 or TRBD2 (6 bases each). The CDR3 is made up of 14 amino acids. The germline V gene encodes CDR1 MNHGY and CDR2 SVAAGI. V lost 8 bases and J lost 4, with 18 bases in between. The chain's CDR3 is CASHSAAGHYEQYF. Here the CDR3 DNA reads TGTGCCAGCCACTCCGCGGCGGGACATTACGAGCAGTACTTC.

V is TRBV27 and J is TRBJ2-1; D may be TRBD1 (6 bases). Germline CDR1 and CDR2: MNHEY and SMNVEV (reference sequence). V was pared by 1 base and J by 9 bases, with 13 bases between. CDR3 length equals 14 residues. CDR3 loop: CASSLFGQSGEQFF. The CDR3 nucleotides are TGTGCCAGCAGTTTATTCGGACAGTCGGGTGAGCAGTTCTTC.

CDR3 bases: TGTGCCTGGAGTGGGGCCAGGGTACCTCAGCCCCAGCATTTT. Amino acids: CAWSGARVPQPQHF. The gene calls are TRBV30 and TRBJ1-5; tentatively, D is TRBD1 (5 bases). Trimming stripped 1 base from V and 6 bases from J, with 13 bases between. CDR3 size: 14 residues. Germline values: CDR1 GTSNPN, CDR2 SVGIG (reference sequence).

This chain uses TRBV5-1 with TRBJ2-7, with unresolved D. V lost 4 bases, J lost 2 bases, and 13 bases lay in between. The CDR3 is made up of 14 amino acids. Germline V gene data show CDR1 as SGHRS and CDR2 as YFSETQ. In DNA form, the CDR3 reads TGCGCCAGCAGCCTCGTCCGGGCGACCTACGAGCAGTACTTC. This sequence encodes CASSLVRATYEQYF.

The chain combines TRBV19 with TRBJ1-5, with D perhaps TRBD1 (5 bases). The CDR3 extends over 15 amino acids. Germline V gene lookup returns CDR1 LNHDA and CDR2 SQIVND (reference sequence). The germline V and J ends were trimmed by 2 bases and 2 bases, with 10 bases remaining between them. CDR3 DNA sequence: TGTGCCAGTAGTATACCTGGGACGGGCAATCAGCCCCAGCATTTT. Amino acid sequence: CASSIPGTGNQPQHF.

This rearrangement joins TRBV19 to TRBJ2-2; TRBD1 might be the D (5 bases). CDR3 size: 14 residues. Germline assignment: CDR1 LNHDA and CDR2 SQIVND (reference sequence). V was pared by 5 bases and J by 6 bases, with 13 bases between. CDR3 nucleotides: TGTGCCAGTAGTGCAGGGCGAATCGCCGGGGAGCTGTTTTTT. Translation gives CASSAGRIAGELFF.

Remarks on this clone: The junction does not match germline at one end; this may be a read error. This rearrangement joins TRBV11-2 to TRBJ1-4, with D possibly TRBD1 on 5 matching bases. CDR1 is SGHAT, CDR2 FQNNGV, per germline. This CDR3 region has 14 residues. The CDR3 coding sequence is TGTGCCAGCAGCTTAAGGGGTGAAAATGAAGAACTGTTTTTT. This encodes CASSLRGENEELFF.

The chain joins TRBV9 to TRBJ2-3; the D gene is possibly TRBD2 (5 bases). The length of the CDR3 is 15 residues. The germline gives CDR1 SGDLS, CDR2 YYNGEE. V was trimmed by 0 bases and J by 2 bases, leaving 10 bases between them. The CDR3 coding sequence is TGTGCCAGCAGCGTAGGGGTGGGAGTCACAGATACGCAGTATTTT. Translation: CASSVGVGVTDTQYF. Filled out from reference TRBV9 and TRBJ2-3, the complete variable domain reads DSGVTQTPKHLITATGQRVTLRCSPRSGDLSVYWYQQSLDQGLQFLIQYYNGEERAKGNILERFSAQQFPDLHSELNLSSLELGDSALYFCASSVGVGVTDTQYFGPGTRLTVL.

The count of this clone is one. The chain joins TRBV2 to TRBJ1-1; 7 nucleotides line up with TRBD1. Germline V CDR1 and CDR2: SNHLY, FYNNEI. The CDR3 contains 14 residues. V gave up 5 bases and J gave up 3 bases; unmatched junction bases: 6. CDR3 residues: CASSREQGHTEAFF. CDR3 DNA sequence: TGTGCCAGCAGTCGAGAACAGGGGCACACTGAAGCTTTCTTT. The full variable domain, completed using reference TRBV2 and TRBJ1-1, is EPEVTQTPSHQVTQMGQEVILRCVPISNHLYFYWYRQILGQKVEFLVSFYNNEISEKSEIFDDQFSVERPDGSNFTLKIRSTKLEDSAMYFCASSREQGHTEAFFGQGTRLTVV.